One and the same sample provided the 32 T cell receptor beta chains below, sequenced in a study of T cells expressing NK-cell markers. TCRdb reprocessed the 5' RACE reads and keeps a single row for each CDR3 protein, giving no DNA. The sample has 500,000 to 700,000 distinct CDR3 sequences, and its top ten clones hold approximately 4%. Sequencing input: blood T cells: a sorted CD56 or NKG2C T cell subset, CD4+ or CD8+ T cells, or bulk PBMC T cells (not recorded which). These receptors were obtained from a man between 18 and 29 years old in good health.

CDR3: CASSLVDRADQPQHF. V usage is TRBV5-6 and J usage is TRBJ1-5; TCRdb reports TRBD1, a call that lacks DNA to check it against. The CDR3 is 15 amino acids. Germline V gives CDR1 SGHDT, CDR2 YYEEEE.

The J gene is TRBJ2-1, the V gene TRBV12-5. The CDR3 covers 15 residues. Germline V gene sequence: CDR1 LGHNT, CDR2 FRNRAP. The CDR3 reads CASVLGHSDYNEQFF.

The chain combines TRBV20-1 with TRBJ2-2. The CDR3 consists of 14 residues. Germline V gene lookup returns CDR1 DFQATT and CDR2 SNEGSKA (reference sequence). This CDR3 is CSARRPENTGELFF.

CDR3 residues: CASGLTTGAGANVLTF. This chain links TRBV12-5 with TRBJ2-6; without DNA, the TCRdb call of TRBD1 cannot be checked. The CDR3 is made up of 16 amino acids. Germline V gene lookup returns CDR1 LGHNT and CDR2 FRNRAP.

The V gene is TRBV20-1, the J gene TRBJ1-2; TCRdb indicates TRBD1, and absent DNA this call remains unverified. CDR1 DFQATT and CDR2 SNEGSKA come from the germline V gene (reference sequence). This CDR3 has 14 residues. The CDR3: CSARVPGGAKGYTF.

The chain carries TRBV3-1 and TRBJ2-3. The CDR3 runs to 12 residues. Germline V gene data show CDR1 as LGHDT and CDR2 as YNNKEL (reference sequence). CDR3 sequence: CASSQAEVTQYF.

V gene TRBV27 combines with J gene TRBJ2-2. Germline V gives CDR1 MNHEY, CDR2 SMNVEV (reference sequence). This CDR3 comprises 17 residues. CDR3: CASSLSLSHVGTGELFF.

This chain links TRBV20-1 with TRBJ1-2; there is no DNA to check the TCRdb D call of TRBD1. In germline, CDR1 is DFQATT, CDR2 SNEGSKA (reference sequence). This CDR3 is 13 amino acids long. CDR3 in amino acids: CSAGTGGVYGYTF.

The chain links TRBV6-5 to TRBJ2-7; the TCRdb D gene call, TRBD2, has no DNA to confirm it. The CDR3 is 13 amino acids. CDR1 is MNHEY and CDR2 is SVGAGI in the germline V gene. The CDR3 spells CASSYAGRGEQYF.

The chain carries TRBV6-6 and TRBJ1-3; no DNA is available, so the TRBD1 call from TCRdb remains unchecked. Germline CDR1 is MNHNY and CDR2 is SVGAGI (reference sequence). This CDR3 comprises 13 residues. The CDR3 sequence: CASMDQGTHTIYF.

The chain carries TRBV21-1 and TRBJ2-3. TRBV21-1 is termed a pseudogene. The CDR3 is made up of 14 amino acids. Here the CDR3 reads CASSKGSVADTQYF.

The chain uses TRBV12-3 or TRBV12-4 and TRBJ2-4. The CDR3 has 13 residues. The CDR3: CATRSLAKNIQYF.

The J gene is TRBJ1-2, the V gene TRBV15. The CDR3 sequence is 15 residues long. Germline CDR1 LNHNV, CDR2 YYDKDF (reference sequence). The CDR3 sequence: CATSPQGRLDYGYTF.

The V gene is TRBV28, the J gene TRBJ2-7; absent DNA, TCRdb's TRBD2 call cannot be checked. This CDR3 region has 16 residues. Germline-derived CDR1 and CDR2 are MDHEN and SYDVKM. This CDR3 is CASSLGLAEHSYEQYF.

The V and J genes are TRBV6-2 or TRBV6-3 and TRBJ2-1. Germline V gene lookup returns CDR1 MNHEY and CDR2 SVGEGT. CDR3 size: 14 residues. CDR3 protein: CASNSWGYHNEQFF.

CDR3 loop: CASSLALFRDTQYF. The gene calls are TRBV7-2 and TRBJ2-3. CDR1 and CDR2 (germline): SGHTA, FQGNSA. The CDR3 covers 14 residues.

This rearrangement joins TRBV10-3 to TRBJ2-3; the TRBD2 assignment by TCRdb is unverifiable without DNA. CDR3 length equals 16 residues. Germline V gene data show CDR1 as ENHRY and CDR2 as SYGVKD. CDR3 region: CAIANSAGVGTDTQYF.

The CDR3 loop reads CASRLLAGGRGEQFF. The rearrangement links TRBV28 to TRBJ2-1; TCRdb's D call of TRBD2 is untestable without DNA. This CDR3 has 15 amino acids. Germline V gene sequence: CDR1 MDHEN, CDR2 SYDVKM.

This chain links TRBV11-1 with TRBJ2-5; the D call from TCRdb, TRBD2, cannot be confirmed without DNA. Per the germline V gene, CDR1 is SGHAT and CDR2 is FQDESV (reference sequence). This CDR3 has 20 residues. CDR3 in amino acids: CASSPTGVASGRPVKETQYF.

The chain couples TRBV5-1 to TRBJ1-1; TCRdb's D call, TRBD1, is unchecked because there is no DNA. The CDR3 length is 13 residues. Germline loops: CDR1 SGHRS, CDR2 YFSETQ. The CDR3 loop reads CASSWGGYSGAFF.

The V and J genes are TRBV9 and TRBJ1-6. The CDR3 runs to 13 residues. Germline CDR1 reads SGDLS; CDR2 reads YYNGEE. Here the CDR3 reads CASSVAVNSPLHF.

The chain's CDR3 is CSANLGSSGSYEQYF. V gene TRBV20-1 combines with J gene TRBJ2-7; TCRdb reports TRBD2, a call that lacks DNA to check it against. CDR3 size: 15 residues. Germline assignment: CDR1 DFQATT and CDR2 SNEGSKA (reference sequence).

The CDR3: CASSLKSFGGNEQFF. The chain is built from TRBV12-3 or TRBV12-4 and TRBJ2-1. The CDR3 has 15 residues.

The CDR3 loop is CASSSRQGRGQFF. The gene calls are TRBV6-5 and TRBJ2-1; TCRdb's assignment of TRBD1 cannot be checked, as there is no DNA. CDR1 and CDR2 (germline): MNHEY, SVGAGI. The CDR3 totals 13 residues.

The V and J genes are TRBV18 and TRBJ1-2. This CDR3 spans 14 amino acids. Germline V gene lookup returns CDR1 KGHSH and CDR2 LQKENI. The CDR3 protein is CASSPPDGFYGYTF.

This sequence joins TRBV20-1 and TRBJ2-1; the D call from TCRdb, TRBD1, cannot be confirmed without DNA. Germline lookup yields CDR1 DFQATT and CDR2 SNEGSKA (reference sequence). This CDR3 is 16 amino acids long. The CDR3 reads CSARDTFLGPYNEQFF.

The chain combines TRBV27 with TRBJ2-3. There are 15 residues in the CDR3. Germline V gene lookup returns CDR1 MNHEY and CDR2 SMNVEV (reference sequence). The CDR3 loop reads CASRPRSAYTDTQYF.

V and J are TRBV18 and TRBJ2-1; TCRdb picks TRBD1, but there is no DNA to check that call. The CDR3 covers 13 residues. The germline V gene encodes CDR1 KGHSH and CDR2 LQKENI. CDR3 sequence: CASSPISGTVQFF.

CDR3 in amino acids: CASSGVMADTQYF. This chain joins TRBV27 and TRBJ2-3. Per germline, CDR1 MNHEY and CDR2 SMNVEV (reference sequence). The CDR3 totals 13 residues.

The chain links TRBV7-9 to TRBJ2-1; the D gene TCRdb calls, TRBD1, cannot be checked with no DNA. Germline lookup yields CDR1 SEHNR and CDR2 FQNEAQ (reference sequence). The CDR3 has 15 residues. This CDR3 reads CASRYRGATYNEQFF. Filled out from reference TRBV7-9 and TRBJ2-1, the complete variable domain reads DTGVSQNPRHKITKRGQNVTFRCDPISEHNRLYWYRQTLGQGPEFLTYFQNEAQLEKSRLLSDRFSAERPKGSFSTLEIQRTEQGDSAMYLCASRYRGATYNEQFFGPGTRLTVL.

The V gene is TRBV12-3 or TRBV12-4, the J gene TRBJ2-7; the D gene TCRdb calls, TRBD1, cannot be checked with no DNA. This CDR3 spans 14 amino acids. The CDR3 sequence: CASSLGGRGYEQYF.

The chain links TRBV27 to TRBJ2-3. The CDR3 length is 13 residues. In germline, CDR1 is MNHEY, CDR2 SMNVEV (reference sequence). Here the CDR3 reads CASSLSETDTQYF.